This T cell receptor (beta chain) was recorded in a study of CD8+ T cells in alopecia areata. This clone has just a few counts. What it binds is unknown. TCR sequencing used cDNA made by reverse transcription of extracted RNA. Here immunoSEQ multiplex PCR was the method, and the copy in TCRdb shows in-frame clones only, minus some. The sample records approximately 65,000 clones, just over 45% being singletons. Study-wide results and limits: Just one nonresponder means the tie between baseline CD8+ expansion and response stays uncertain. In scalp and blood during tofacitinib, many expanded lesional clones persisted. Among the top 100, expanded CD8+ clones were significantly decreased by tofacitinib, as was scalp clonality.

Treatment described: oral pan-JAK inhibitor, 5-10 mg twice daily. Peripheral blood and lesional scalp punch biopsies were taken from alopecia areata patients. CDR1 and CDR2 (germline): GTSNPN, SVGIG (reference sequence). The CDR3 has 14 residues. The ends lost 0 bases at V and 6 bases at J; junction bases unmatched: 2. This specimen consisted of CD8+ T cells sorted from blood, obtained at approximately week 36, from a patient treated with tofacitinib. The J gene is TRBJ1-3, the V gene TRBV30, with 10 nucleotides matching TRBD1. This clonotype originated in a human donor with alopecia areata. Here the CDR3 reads CAWSVGTGANTIYF. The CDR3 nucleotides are TGTGCCTGGAGTGTGGGGACAGGGGCAAACACCATATATTTT.